This T cell receptor (beta chain) came from a study of blood T cell repertoires in COVID-19. Germline CDR1 is GTSNPN and CDR2 is SVGIG (reference sequence). The V end was cut by 0 bases, the J end by 3 bases, with 12 bases between. CDR3 length: 14 residues. Sequencing was performed with immunoSEQ multiplex PCR; in TCRdb, only in-frame clones are kept and a portion is missing. The sample has about 300,000 clones, approximately 90% seen once. Material: PBMCs or T cells enriched from blood (not recorded which). The chain carries TRBV30 and TRBJ2-7; tentatively, D is TRBD1 (5 bases). This clonotype was sampled from a woman younger than 45 who had recovered from COVID-19. Written as DNA, the CDR3 is TGTGCCTGGAGTGTAGGGGCAGGGAACTACGAGCAGTACTTC. Its translation: CAWSVGAGNYEQYF.